A selection of T cell receptor beta chains follows, all from one sample in a study of shared T cell receptors in the human thymus. Using immunoSEQ multiplex PCR, the repertoire was profiled, and TCRdb retains in-frame clones only, with some absent. Among just under 550,000 clones listed, 70% to 80% were seen once. These sequences were also reported in another study, on human thymus T cells.

Specimen: thymocytes. Every receptor here comes from a boy under two years old with a congenital heart defect. The CDR3 runs from the conserved cysteine through the conserved F or W. A D gene is named only where the DNA matches it firmly. Size is omitted from some rows. Given values are once, few, many or a class for expanded clones.

CDR3aa,CDR3nt,abundance,j_gene,d_gene,v_gene
CASSFGLAGGAKNIQYF,TGTGCCAGCAGCTTCGGGCTAGCGGGAGGAGCCAAAAACATTCAGTACTTC,.,TRBJ2-4,TRBD2,TRBV5-4
CASSLEGQEDGGYTF,TGCGCCAGCAGCTTAGAGGGACAGGAGGATGGCGGCTACACCTTC,once,TRBJ1-2,TRBD1,TRBV5-1
CASSGDRQETQYF,TGTGCCAGCTCAGGGGACAGACAAGAGACCCAGTACTTC,once,TRBJ2-5,TRBD1,TRBV18
CASSLGGGSYGYTF,TGTGCCAGCAGCTTGGGCGGGGGATCCTATGGCTACACCTTC,.,TRBJ1-2,.,TRBV5-6
CSAVGTEAFF,TGCAGTGCTGTCGGCACTGAAGCTTTCTTT,once,TRBJ1-1,.,TRBV20-1
CASSPSLYNEQFF,TGTGCCAGCAGCCCCTCCCTTTACAATGAGCAGTTCTTC,.,TRBJ2-1,.,TRBV11-2
CASSLAGGGYEQYF,TGCGCCAGCAGCTTGGCAGGGGGCGGATACGAGCAGTACTTC,.,TRBJ2-7,TRBD1,TRBV5-1
CSALRSYEQYF,TGCAGTGCTCTACGCTCCTACGAGCAGTACTTC,.,TRBJ2-7,.,TRBV20-1
CSVEADRENYGYTF,TGCAGCGTTGAAGCGGACAGGGAAAACTATGGCTACACCTTC,.,TRBJ1-2,TRBD1,TRBV29-1
CASSDSPDTEAFF,TGTGCCAGCAGTGACTCCCCGGACACTGAAGCTTTCTTT,.,TRBJ1-1,.,TRBV6-4
CASSSSPLAGTYEQYF,TGTGCCAGCAGCTCTTCTCCTTTAGCGGGTACCTACGAGCAGTACTTC,.,TRBJ2-7,TRBD2,TRBV7-2
CASSGAEWGQGNYGYTF,TGTGCCAGCTCGGGGGCTGAATGGGGACAGGGGAACTATGGCTACACCTTC,.,TRBJ1-2,TRBD1,TRBV2
CAWRIPTWRNNEQFF,TGTGCCTGGAGGATACCGACGTGGCGGAACAATGAGCAGTTCTTC,.,TRBJ2-1,.,TRBV30
CASSCKQCNEKLFF,TGTGCCAGCAGTTGTAAACAATGTAATGAAAAACTGTTTTTT,few,TRBJ1-4,.,TRBV28
CASSLGRGRGHQPQHF,TGTGCTAGCAGCTTAGGGCGGGGCAGGGGGCATCAGCCCCAGCATTTT,.,TRBJ1-5,TRBD1,TRBV7-7
CASSQEILGTSGGFDEQFF,TGCGCCAGCAGCCAAGAAATTCTCGGTACTAGCGGGGGGTTCGATGAGCAGTTCTTC,.,TRBJ2-1,TRBD2,TRBV4-1